What follows are 11 T cell receptor beta chains derived from one specimen sequenced in a study of T cells expressing NK-cell markers. From its re-call of the 5' RACE reads, TCRdb lists each CDR3 protein once, without DNA. Here the sample table reports roughly 420,000 distinct CDR3 sequences. The sample taken for sequencing was blood T cells: a sorted CD56 or NKG2C T cell subset, CD4+ or CD8+ T cells, or bulk PBMC T cells (not recorded which). The receptors were sampled from a woman aged 18 to 75 in good health.

The chain couples TRBV7-2 to TRBJ1-6; no DNA is available, so the TRBD1 call from TCRdb remains unchecked. Germline V gene sequence: CDR1 SGHTA, CDR2 FQGNSA. CDR3 length: 14 amino acids. Here the CDR3 reads CASSLIRGASPLHF.

This rearrangement joins TRBV3-1 to TRBJ2-1. Germline loops: CDR1 LGHDT, CDR2 YNNKEL (reference sequence). The CDR3 contains 14 residues. The CDR3 spells CASSQVGGTNEQFF.

V usage is TRBV7-3 and J usage is TRBJ2-2; the D gene TCRdb calls, TRBD2, cannot be checked with no DNA. CDR1 SGHTA and CDR2 FQGTGA come from the germline V gene. The CDR3 has 16 residues. The CDR3 reads CASSRDPGLASGELFF.

This chain connects TRBV12-3 or TRBV12-4 to TRBJ2-3; without DNA, the TCRdb call of TRBD2 cannot be checked. This CDR3 region has 17 residues. The CDR3 spells CASSPPAGGPSTDTQYF.

This sequence joins TRBV9 and TRBJ1-5; TCRdb's D call, TRBD1, is unchecked because there is no DNA. This CDR3 is built from 15 residues. Germline V CDR1 and CDR2: SGDLS, YYNGEE. CDR3 protein: CASSVVRGGNQPQHF.

This chain joins TRBV20-1 and TRBJ2-3. The CDR3 covers 13 residues. Germline loops: CDR1 DFQATT, CDR2 SNEGSKA (reference sequence). The chain's CDR3 is CSARRGDTDTQYF.

The chain joins TRBV7-9 to TRBJ2-2; TCRdb selects TRBD1, and the lack of DNA leaves this call unchecked. Germline V gene lookup returns CDR1 SEHNR and CDR2 FQNEAQ (reference sequence). This CDR3 is built from 15 residues. CDR3 loop: CASRQGQGRTGELFF. The full variable domain, rest sourced from reference TRBV7-9 and TRBJ2-2, is DTGVSQNPRHKITKRGQNVTFRCDPISEHNRLYWYRQTLGQGPEFLTYFQNEAQLEKSRLLSDRFSAERPKGSFSTLEIQRTEQGDSAMYLCASRQGQGRTGELFFGEGSRLTVL.

J is TRBJ1-4 and V is TRBV7-6. The CDR3 is made up of 13 amino acids. In germline, CDR1 is SGHVS, CDR2 FNYEAQ. This chain's CDR3 is CASSTGRRVKLFF.

The rearrangement links TRBV20-1 to TRBJ2-7; the TCRdb D gene call, TRBD1, has no DNA to confirm it. CDR1 is DFQATT and CDR2 is SNEGSKA in the germline V gene (reference sequence). The CDR3 length is 15 residues. CDR3 loop: CSARSRTGGPSEQYF.

The chain couples TRBV5-1 to TRBJ2-3; lacking DNA, the TRBD1 call made by TCRdb goes unchecked. CDR1 and CDR2 from the germline V gene are SGHRS and YFSETQ. CDR3 length equals 16 residues. CDR3 sequence reads: CASSILQGNQGDTQYF.

This chain joins TRBV5-6 and TRBJ2-2. This CDR3 comprises 13 residues. Germline assignment: CDR1 SGHDT and CDR2 YYEEEE. The CDR3 region is CASSREYVGELFF.